The 23 T cell receptor beta chains below come from one sample, sequenced in a study of cytomegalovirus exposure and HLA in healthy donors. PCR employed 60 Vbeta and 13 Jbeta primers. Produced via immunoSEQ multiplex PCR; TCRdb's table is partial and in-frame only. The profile covers over 200,000 clones, with about 89% appearing a single time and more than 0.8% taken by the ten largest. Sequenced sample: PBMCs. The receptors originated from a woman aged 18-30 years in good health and CMV-seronegative.

The chain uses TRBV11-3 and TRBJ2-7; 7 nucleotides agree with TRBD1. CDR3 length equals 14 residues. Trimming took 5 bases from V and 5 from J; bases not matched to a gene: 9. Germline CDR1 SGHNT, CDR2 YENEEA. CDR3 residues: CASSLRDRAHEQYF. The CDR3 region has the DNA TGTGCCAGCAGCCTGCGAGACAGGGCCCACGAGCAGTACTTC.

This chain connects TRBV5-6 to TRBJ2-7, with 12 bases matching TRBD2. CDR1 SGHDT and CDR2 YYEEEE come from the germline V gene. This CDR3 region has 16 residues. The V segment lost 4 bases and the J segment 2 bases; nucleotides outside the gene matches: 7. Here the CDR3 reads CASSEVRTSGTYEQYF. The CDR3 DNA reads TGTGCCAGCAGCGAAGTTAGGACTAGCGGGACCTACGAGCAGTACTTC.

The chain joins TRBV29-1 to TRBJ1-2, with TRBD1 as a possible D gene (6 bases). Trimming took off 3 bases at V and 9 bases at J, with 8 bases between the two ends. The CDR3 spans 10 residues. Germline V lookup: CDR1 SQVTM, CDR2 ANQGSEA. The CDR3 protein is CSVDQGSYTF. In DNA, the CDR3 is TGCAGCGTTGACCAGGGGAGCTACACCTTC.

The chain joins TRBV7-9 to TRBJ2-1; 12 bases are shared with TRBD2. This CDR3 spans 16 amino acids. J gave up 6 bases and V 8 bases, and 11 bases lay outside the gene matches. Germline loops: CDR1 SEHNR, CDR2 FQNEAQ (reference sequence). The CDR3 reads CASPSLGLAGSNEQFF. DNA of the CDR3: TGTGCCAGCCCCTCTTTAGGACTAGCGGGGTCCAATGAGCAGTTCTTC.

Written as DNA, the CDR3 is TGTGCCAGCAGAAACGTTGGGGGGAGTAATTCACCCCTCCACTTT. It yields the protein CASRNVGGSNSPLHF. The rearrangement uses TRBV6-5 and TRBJ1-6; TRBD1 is a possible D gene (5 bases). There are 15 residues in the CDR3. Germline V gene lookup returns CDR1 MNHEY and CDR2 SVGAGI. Deletions cut 6 bases from V and 6 bases from J, with 15 bases between.

This rearrangement joins TRBV7-2 to TRBJ2-3, with D possibly TRBD2 on 6 matching bases. With 3 bases removed from V and 1 base from J, the gap between germline ends came to 11 bases. The CDR3 spans 15 residues. Per germline, CDR1 SGHTA and CDR2 FQGNSA. The CDR3 is CASSFGVAGTDTQYF. The CDR3, as DNA: TGTGCCAGCAGCTTTGGGGTAGCGGGCACAGATACGCAGTATTTT.

The table lists this clone with a count of one. This chain uses TRBV7-9 with TRBJ1-4; D perhaps matches TRBD1 (6 bases). Per germline, CDR1 SEHNR and CDR2 FQNEAQ (reference sequence). Trimming cost V 3 bases and J 6 bases, with 20 bases left between them. The CDR3 runs to 17 residues. The CDR3 loop reads CASSFLPLTGKYEKLFF. The CDR3 nucleotides are TGTGCCAGCAGCTTTCTGCCCCTGACAGGAAAATATGAAAAACTGTTTTTT.

The J gene is TRBJ1-5, the V gene TRBV7-8; no reliable D call. Per germline, CDR1 SGHVS and CDR2 FQNEAQ. The CDR3 extends over 15 amino acids. The ends were cut back, 2 bases at V and 2 bases at J, with 10 bases in the middle. The CDR3, as DNA: TGTGCCAGCAGCTTATATGCCGGTGGCAATCAGCCCCAGCATTTT. Residues: CASSLYAGGNQPQHF.

The gene calls are TRBV10-3 and TRBJ1-5, with a tentative D call TRBD1 (6 bases). V was shortened by 4 bases and J by 1 base, with 17 bases between the two germline ends. Germline values: CDR1 ENHRY, CDR2 SYGVKD. The CDR3 is made up of 17 amino acids. The CDR3 spells CAISARQVGNSNQPQHF. The CDR3 bases are TGTGCCATCAGTGCTCGACAGGTAGGGAACAGCAATCAGCCCCAGCATTTT.

V and J are TRBV7-9 and TRBJ1-6, with D uncertain. This CDR3 is 15 amino acids long. Germline V CDR1 and CDR2: SEHNR, FQNEAQ (reference sequence). Trimming took off 2 bases at V and 7 bases at J, with 12 bases between the two ends. The CDR3 is CASSLFESDNSPLHF. CDR3 coding DNA: TGTGCCAGCAGCTTATTTGAGAGCGACAATTCACCCCTCCACTTT.

This rearrangement joins TRBV25-1 to TRBJ1-1; no reliable D call. Germline CDR1 is MGHDK and CDR2 is SYGVNS. This CDR3 has 11 residues. Trimming cost V 5 bases and J 8 bases, with 9 bases left between them. As DNA, the CDR3 is TGTGCCAGCAGTAGAACAACGGAAGCTTTCTTT. Translation: CASSRTTEAFF.

The chain combines TRBV5-1 with TRBJ2-1; 7 bases fit TRBD2. This CDR3 has 12 amino acids. The V and J ends lost 6 bases and 9 bases, in that order; junction bases with no gene match: 6. Germline V gene sequence: CDR1 SGHRS, CDR2 YFSETQ. The CDR3: CASTFSGGEQFF. DNA of the CDR3: TGCGCCAGCACCTTTTCGGGGGGTGAGCAGTTCTTC.

V is TRBV7-2 and J is TRBJ1-5; 8 nucleotides match TRBD1. The CDR3 is 17 residues long. Per germline, CDR1 SGHTA and CDR2 FQGNSA. The J segment lost 4 bases and the V segment lost 5 bases, leaving 13 bases of the junction unmatched. In DNA form, the CDR3 reads TGTGCCAGCAGCCCCAGGACAGGGACGGTTAGTAATCAGCCCCAGCATTTT. Encoded protein: CASSPRTGTVSNQPQHF. Full variable domain (outside the CDR3, taken from reference TRBV7-2 and TRBJ1-5): GAGVSQSPSNKVTEKGKDVELRCDPISGHTALYWYRQSLGQGLEFLIYFQGNSAPDKSGLPSDRFSAERTGGSVSTLTIQRTQQEDSAVYLCASSPRTGTVSNQPQHFGDGTRLSIL.

This clone was seen a single time. This rearrangement joins TRBV7-9 to TRBJ2-7, with D possibly TRBD2 on 7 matching bases. V lost 5 bases and J 5 bases, leaving 19 bases between the germline ends. Germline V gives CDR1 SEHNR, CDR2 FQNEAQ (reference sequence). CDR3 length equals 15 residues. CDR3 nucleotides: TGTGCCAGCAGCCCAAGCCCCGGGGGGCCCGACGAGCAGTACTTC. This translates into CASSPSPGGPDEQYF.

As concerns this clone: Compared with germline, one end of the junction differs, possibly owing to a read error. V is TRBV5-1 and J is TRBJ2-7; a weak D match, TRBD2 (7 bases). The CDR3 sequence is 16 residues long. CDR1 is SGHRS and CDR2 is YFSETQ in the germline V gene. This chain's CDR3 is CARGTLGAGMGGPGNF. CDR3 coding DNA: TGCGCCAGGGGGACTCTTGGAGCGGGGATGGGGGGCCCTGGGAACTTC.

This sequence joins TRBV27 and TRBJ1-2; 7 bases map to TRBD1. V trimming: 6 bases; J trimming: 0 bases; junction bases outside the gene matches: 7. The V gene's germline CDR1 is MNHEY and CDR2 SMNVEV (reference sequence). CDR3 size: 15 residues. The CDR3: CASRPGTVPNYGYTF. CDR3 DNA: TGTGCCAGCAGACCGGGGACAGTCCCTAACTATGGCTACACCTTC.

In its sample, this clone was seen once. This rearrangement joins TRBV7-2 to TRBJ2-7; 7 bases line up with TRBD1. There are 15 residues in the CDR3. Germline V gives CDR1 SGHTA, CDR2 FQGNSA. V trimming: 5 bases; J trimming: 2 bases; junction bases outside the gene matches: 9. The CDR3, as DNA: TGTGCCAGCAGCACATACAGACAGGGCACCTACGAGCAGTACTTC. It encodes CASSTYRQGTYEQYF.

The rearrangement links TRBV7-9 to TRBJ2-5; TRBD2 might be the D (6 bases). This CDR3 is 11 amino acids long. Per the germline V gene, CDR1 is SEHNR and CDR2 is FQNEAQ (reference sequence). The CDR3 sequence is CGLGAQGTQYF. The DNA of the CDR3 is TGTGGACTAGGAGCCCAGGGTACCCAGTACTTC. The full variable domain, in which reference TRBV7-9 and TRBJ2-5 provide the parts outside the CDR3, is DTGVSQNPRHKITKRGQNVTFRCDPISEHNRLYWYRQTLGQGPEFLTYFQNEAQLEKSRLLSDRFSAERPKGSFSTLEIQRTEQGDSAMYLCGLGAQGTQYFGPGTRLLVL.

The chain combines TRBV7-9 with TRBJ1-5; D remains unclear. This CDR3 comprises 14 residues. CDR1 SEHNR and CDR2 FQNEAQ come from the germline V gene (reference sequence). Trimming removed 1 base from V and 3 bases from J, with 7 bases in between. The CDR3 reads CASSLVGPNQPQHF. The DNA for the CDR3 is TGTGCCAGCAGCTTAGTCGGTCCCAATCAGCCCCAGCATTTT.

The genes are TRBV6-1 and TRBJ2-5; TRBD2 aligns across 13 bases. CDR1 is MNHNS and CDR2 is SASEGT in the germline V gene. The CDR3 totals 14 residues. Trimming cost V 6 bases and J 5 bases; bases outside gene matches: 3. CDR3 in amino acids: CASSLTSGRETQYF. CDR3 in DNA: TGTGCCAGCAGCCTGACTAGCGGGAGGGAGACCCAGTACTTC.

The rearrangement uses TRBV4-3 and TRBJ2-1; 8 positions match TRBD2. Germline trimming cut 1 base from V and 4 bases from J; bases unmatched to any gene: 12. CDR3 length: 18 amino acids. CDR1 LGHNA and CDR2 YSLEER come from the germline V gene. The CDR3 loop is CASSQAKTGGPIYNEQFF. In nucleotides, the CDR3 is TGCGCCAGCAGCCAAGCCAAAACGGGAGGGCCCATTTACAATGAGCAGTTCTTC.

The chain combines TRBV5-6 with TRBJ1-2; the D is unclear. The CDR3 consists of 16 residues. V dropped 4 bases and J dropped 7 bases, with 23 bases sitting between them. Germline assignment: CDR1 SGHDT and CDR2 YYEEEE. The CDR3 nucleotides are TGTGCCAGCAGCAAGACTTCCGGGTTCGGGGTGAGTGGCTACACCTTC. This encodes CASSKTSGFGVSGYTF. The full variable domain, rest sourced from reference TRBV5-6 and TRBJ1-2, is DAGVTQSPTHLIKTRGQQVTLRCSPKSGHDTVSWYQQALGQGPQFIFQYYEEEERQRGNFPDRFSGHQFPNYSSELNVNALLLGDSALYLCASSKTSGFGVSGYTFGSGTRLTVV.

The chain recombines TRBV7-9 with TRBJ2-4; 8 positions match TRBD1. The CDR3 spans 14 residues. Trimming cost V 4 bases and J 6 bases; bases outside gene matches: 5. In germline, CDR1 is SEHNR, CDR2 FQNEAQ (reference sequence). The CDR3 is CASSSQGGLNIQYF. The CDR3 region has the DNA TGTGCCAGCAGCTCACAGGGGGGCCTAAACATTCAGTACTTC. The full variable domain, its missing parts supplied by reference TRBV7-9 and TRBJ2-4, is DTGVSQNPRHKITKRGQNVTFRCDPISEHNRLYWYRQTLGQGPEFLTYFQNEAQLEKSRLLSDRFSAERPKGSFSTLEIQRTEQGDSAMYLCASSSQGGLNIQYFGAGTRLSVL.